The clone carrying this T cell receptor beta chain was counted a few times. No antigen is known for it. This sample was taken from a study of beta chain features in type 1 diabetes. Trimming cost V 6 bases and J 2 bases, with 8 bases left between them. This CDR3 contains 12 residues. The germline CDR1 and CDR2 sequences are MNHNY and SVGAGI (reference sequence). As every portion of the isolated RNA was reverse transcribed, the sequencing read expressed TCRB transcripts. Assay: immunoSEQ multiplex PCR; the TCRdb copy retains only in-frame clones and omits some. The table has roughly 330,000 clones, roughly 11% seen once. Findings of the study overall: Any role of HLA type in TCRB rearrangement remained unresolved here. The study found moderately but significantly shorter TCRB CDR3s in all four CD4+ subsets of Type 1 diabetes patients. Researchers cautioned that cDNA sequencing could over-represent cells with high TCR expression. For patients, the naive, central memory and Treg TCRB repertoires appeared more alike than for healthy donors.

The sequencing input was naive CD4+ T cells from blood. The sequence was collected from a woman between 25 and 40 years old in good health. V is TRBV6-6 and J is TRBJ2-7; D might be TRBD1 (6 bases). The CDR3 DNA reads as TGTGCCAGCAGCCCAGGGGCCTACGAGCAGTACTTC. This gives the protein CASSPGAYEQYF.